The clone carrying this T cell receptor beta chain was observed a handful of times. The library targeted TCRbeta and was prepared with unique molecular identifiers. TCRdb independently ran MiXCR on the PCR reads; one entry per CDR3 protein. This sample has almost 500,000 distinct CDR3 sequences, with around 12% found just once. The source of the sample is a study of T-cell reconstitution after alpha-beta-depleted transplantation in children. The CDR3 has 13 amino acids. V gave up 4 bases and J gave up 0 bases, with 7 bases separating them. CDR1 is SGHTA and CDR2 is FQGNSA in the germline V gene. This clonotype was obtained from a human donor who donated a stem cell graft to a child with combined immunodeficiency. The chain recombines TRBV7-2 with TRBJ2-7; unclear D gene. The sample was PBMCs from the stem cell graft donor, taken from the stem cell graft. CDR3: CASSSIRSYEQYF. Written as DNA, the CDR3 is TGTGCCAGCAGCTCGATACGCTCCTACGAGCAGTACTTC.